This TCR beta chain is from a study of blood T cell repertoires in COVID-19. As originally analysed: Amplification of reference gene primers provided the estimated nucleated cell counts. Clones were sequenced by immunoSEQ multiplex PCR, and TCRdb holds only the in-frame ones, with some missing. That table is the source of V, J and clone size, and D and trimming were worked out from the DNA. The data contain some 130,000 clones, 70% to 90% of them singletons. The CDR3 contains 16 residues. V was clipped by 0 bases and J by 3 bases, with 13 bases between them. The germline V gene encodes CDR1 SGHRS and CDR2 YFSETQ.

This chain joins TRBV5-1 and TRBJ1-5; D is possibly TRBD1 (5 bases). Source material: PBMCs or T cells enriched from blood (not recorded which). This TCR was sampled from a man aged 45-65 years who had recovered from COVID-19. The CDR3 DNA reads TGCGCCAGCAGCTTGGGATTCGGGGGGACCAATCAGCCCCAGCATTTT. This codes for CASSLGFGGTNQPQHF.